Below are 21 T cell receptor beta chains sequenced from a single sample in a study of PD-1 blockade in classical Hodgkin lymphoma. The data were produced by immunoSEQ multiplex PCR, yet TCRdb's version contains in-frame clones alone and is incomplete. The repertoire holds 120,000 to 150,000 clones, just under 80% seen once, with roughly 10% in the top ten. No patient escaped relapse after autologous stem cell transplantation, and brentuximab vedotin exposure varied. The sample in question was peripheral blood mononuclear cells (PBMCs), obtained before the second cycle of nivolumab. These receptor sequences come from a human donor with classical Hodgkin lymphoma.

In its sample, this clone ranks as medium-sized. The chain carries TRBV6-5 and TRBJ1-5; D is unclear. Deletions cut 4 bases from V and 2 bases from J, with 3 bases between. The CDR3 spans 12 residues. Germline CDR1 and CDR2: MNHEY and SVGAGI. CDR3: CASSSGNQPQHF. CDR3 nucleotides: TGTGCCAGCAGTTCGGGCAATCAGCCCCAGCATTTT.

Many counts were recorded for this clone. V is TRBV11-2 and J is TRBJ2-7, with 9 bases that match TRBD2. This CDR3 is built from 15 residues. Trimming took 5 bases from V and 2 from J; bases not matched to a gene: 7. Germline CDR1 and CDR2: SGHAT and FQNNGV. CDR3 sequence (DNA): TGTGCCAGCAGCATACTAGCGGGCCTCGCCTACGAGCAGTACTTC. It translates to CASSILAGLAYEQYF.

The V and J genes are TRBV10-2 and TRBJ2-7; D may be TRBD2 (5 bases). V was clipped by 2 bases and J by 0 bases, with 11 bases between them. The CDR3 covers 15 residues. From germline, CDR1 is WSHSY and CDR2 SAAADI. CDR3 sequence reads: CASSEVSGLSYEQYF. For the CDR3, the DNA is TGCGCCAGCAGTGAGGTCAGCGGACTCTCCTACGAGCAGTACTTC.

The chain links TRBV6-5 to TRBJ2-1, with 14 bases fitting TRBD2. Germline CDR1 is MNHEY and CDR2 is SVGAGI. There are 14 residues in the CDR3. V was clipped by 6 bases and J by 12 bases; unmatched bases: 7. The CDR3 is CASRGTSGRTRQFF. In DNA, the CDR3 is TGTGCCAGCAGGGGGACTAGCGGGAGAACACGGCAGTTCTTC.

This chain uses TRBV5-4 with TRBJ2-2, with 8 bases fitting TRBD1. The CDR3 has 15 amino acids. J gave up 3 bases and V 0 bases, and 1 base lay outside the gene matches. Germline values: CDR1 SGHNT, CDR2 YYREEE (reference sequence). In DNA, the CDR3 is TGTGCCAGCAGCTTGGTACAGGGGGACACCGGGGAGCTGTTTTTT. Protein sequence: CASSLVQGDTGELFF. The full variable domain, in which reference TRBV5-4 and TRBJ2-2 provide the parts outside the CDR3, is ETGVTQSPTHLIKTRGQQVTLRCSSQSGHNTVSWYQQALGQGPQFIFQYYREEENGRGNFPPRFSGLQFPNYSSELNVNALELDDSALYLCASSLVQGDTGELFFGEGSRLTVL.

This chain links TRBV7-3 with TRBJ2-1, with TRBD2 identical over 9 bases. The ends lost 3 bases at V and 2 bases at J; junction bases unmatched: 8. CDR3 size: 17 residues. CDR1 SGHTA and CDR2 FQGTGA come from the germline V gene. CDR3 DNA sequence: TGTGCCAGCAGCTTTCTGGGCGGGGGGGCCCCCTACAATGAGCAGTTCTTC. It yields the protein CASSFLGGGAPYNEQFF.

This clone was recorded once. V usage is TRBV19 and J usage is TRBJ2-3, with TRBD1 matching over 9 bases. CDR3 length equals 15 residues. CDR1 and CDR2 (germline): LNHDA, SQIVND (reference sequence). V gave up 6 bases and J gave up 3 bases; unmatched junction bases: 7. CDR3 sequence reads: CASRLDRGGTDTQYF. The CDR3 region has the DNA TGTGCCAGTAGGTTGGACAGGGGTGGAACAGATACGCAGTATTTT. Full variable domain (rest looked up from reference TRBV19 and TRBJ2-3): DGGITQSPKYLFRKEGQNVTLSCEQNLNHDAMYWYRQDPGQGLRLIYYSQIVNDFQKGDIAEGYSVSREKKESFPLTVTSAQKNPTAFYLCASRLDRGGTDTQYFGPGTRLTVL.

CDR3 region: CASRAGTGFRSPLHF. As DNA, the CDR3 is TGTGCCAGCAGAGCCGGGACCGGGTTCAGGTCACCCCTCCACTTT. The rearrangement joins TRBV6-1 to TRBJ1-6; D is possibly TRBD1 (5 bases). V was pared by 6 bases and J by 10 bases, with 19 bases between. The CDR3 contains 15 residues. CDR1 MNHNS and CDR2 SASEGT come from the germline V gene.

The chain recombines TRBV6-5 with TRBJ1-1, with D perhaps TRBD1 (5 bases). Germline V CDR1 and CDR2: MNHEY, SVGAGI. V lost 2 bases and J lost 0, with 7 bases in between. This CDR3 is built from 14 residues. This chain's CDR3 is CASSYGGMNTEAFF. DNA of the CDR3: TGTGCCAGCAGTTACGGGGGGATGAACACTGAAGCTTTCTTT.

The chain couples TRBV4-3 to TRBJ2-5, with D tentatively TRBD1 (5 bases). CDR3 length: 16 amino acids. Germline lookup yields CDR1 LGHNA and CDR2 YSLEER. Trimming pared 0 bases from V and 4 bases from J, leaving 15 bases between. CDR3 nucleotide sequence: TGCGCCAGCAGCCAAGATAGAGGCCAGGGTGCAGAGACCCAGTACTTC. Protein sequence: CASSQDRGQGAETQYF.

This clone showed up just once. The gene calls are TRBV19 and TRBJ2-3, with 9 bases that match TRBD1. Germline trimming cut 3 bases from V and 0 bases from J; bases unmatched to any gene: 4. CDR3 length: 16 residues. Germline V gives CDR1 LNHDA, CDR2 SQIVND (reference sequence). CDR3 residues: CASSIGTGPSTDTQYF. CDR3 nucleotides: TGTGCCAGTAGTATTGGGACAGGGCCTAGCACAGATACGCAGTATTTT.

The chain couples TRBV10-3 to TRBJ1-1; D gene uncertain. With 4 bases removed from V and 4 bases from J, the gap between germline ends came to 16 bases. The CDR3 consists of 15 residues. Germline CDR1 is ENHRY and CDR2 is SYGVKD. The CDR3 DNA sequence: TGTGCCATCAGTGTCGTTGGGGTGGGTCCCACTGAAGCTTTCTTT. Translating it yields CAISVVGVGPTEAFF.

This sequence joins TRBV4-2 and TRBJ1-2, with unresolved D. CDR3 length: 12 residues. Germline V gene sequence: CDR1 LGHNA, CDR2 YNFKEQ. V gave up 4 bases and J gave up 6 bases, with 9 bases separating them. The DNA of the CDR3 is TGTGCCAGCAGCCCCAGTGGCGATGGCTACACCTTC. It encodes CASSPSGDGYTF.

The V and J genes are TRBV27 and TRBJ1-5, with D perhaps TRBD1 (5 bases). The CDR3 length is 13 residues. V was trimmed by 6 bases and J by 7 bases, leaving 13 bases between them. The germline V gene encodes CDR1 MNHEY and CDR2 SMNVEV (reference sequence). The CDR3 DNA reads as TGTGCCAGCAGCCCCCTGTGGGGCCAGCCCCAGCATTTT. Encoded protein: CASSPLWGQPQHF.

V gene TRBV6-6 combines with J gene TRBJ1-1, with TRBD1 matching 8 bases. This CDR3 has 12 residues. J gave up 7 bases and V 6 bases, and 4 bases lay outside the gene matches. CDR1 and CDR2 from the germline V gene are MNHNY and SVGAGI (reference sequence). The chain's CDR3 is CASSPDRGEAFF. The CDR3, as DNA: TGTGCCAGCAGCCCCGACAGGGGTGAAGCTTTCTTT.

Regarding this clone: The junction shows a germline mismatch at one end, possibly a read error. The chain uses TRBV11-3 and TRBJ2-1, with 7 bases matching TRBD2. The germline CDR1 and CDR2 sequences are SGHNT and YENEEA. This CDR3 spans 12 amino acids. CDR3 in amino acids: CASSSGGNGQFF. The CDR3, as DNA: TGTGCCAGCAGCTCCGGGGGGAATGGGCAGTTCTTC.

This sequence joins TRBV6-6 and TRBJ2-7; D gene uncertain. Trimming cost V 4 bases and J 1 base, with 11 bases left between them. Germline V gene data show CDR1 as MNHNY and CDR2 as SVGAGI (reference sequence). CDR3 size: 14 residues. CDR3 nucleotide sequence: TGTGCCAGCAGTTCCCCAGTGGGGTCCTACGAGCAGTACTTC. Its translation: CASSSPVGSYEQYF.

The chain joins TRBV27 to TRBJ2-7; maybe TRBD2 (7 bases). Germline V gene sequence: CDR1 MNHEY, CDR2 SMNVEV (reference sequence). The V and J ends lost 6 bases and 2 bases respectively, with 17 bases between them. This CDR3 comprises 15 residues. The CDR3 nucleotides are TGTGCCAGCAGACCCTTGGGGGGGCGGGCCTACGAGCAGTACTTC. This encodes CASRPLGGRAYEQYF.

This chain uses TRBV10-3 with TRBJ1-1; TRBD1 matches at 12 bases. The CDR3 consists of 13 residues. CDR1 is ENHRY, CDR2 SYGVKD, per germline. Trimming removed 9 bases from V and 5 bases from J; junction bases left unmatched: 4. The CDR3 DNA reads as TGTGCCATTGGGACAGGGGGCCGAACTGAAGCTTTCTTT. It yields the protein CAIGTGGRTEAFF.

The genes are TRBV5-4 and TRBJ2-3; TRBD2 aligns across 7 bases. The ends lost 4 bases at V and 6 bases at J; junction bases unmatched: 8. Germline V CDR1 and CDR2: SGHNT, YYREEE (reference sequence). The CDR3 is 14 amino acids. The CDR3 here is CASSPGGEGDTQYF. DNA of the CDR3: TGTGCCAGCAGCCCCGGTGGGGAGGGCGATACGCAGTATTTT.

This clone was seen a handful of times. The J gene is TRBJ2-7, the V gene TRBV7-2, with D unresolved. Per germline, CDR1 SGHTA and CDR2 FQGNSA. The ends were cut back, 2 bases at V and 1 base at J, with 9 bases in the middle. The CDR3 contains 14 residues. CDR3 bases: TGTGCCAGCAGCTTACGGCGGCCGTCCTACGAGCAGTACTTC. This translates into CASSLRRPSYEQYF. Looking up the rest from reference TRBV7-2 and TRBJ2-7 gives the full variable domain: GAGVSQSPSNKVTEKGKDVELRCDPISGHTALYWYRQSLGQGLEFLIYFQGNSAPDKSGLPSDRFSAERTGGSVSTLTIQRTQQEDSAVYLCASSLRRPSYEQYFGPGTRLTVT.